The sequence of this T cell receptor beta chain was determined in a study of T cells in Graves' hyperthyroidism and ophthalmopathy. TCR beta CDR3 regions were amplified from RNA. HTBI primers were used for first-round RT-PCR of the TCR CDR3. TCRdb called the multiplex PCR reads again in MiXCR, with one record for every CDR3 protein. The top ten clones hold around 4.1% of a sample with hundreds of thousands of distinct CDR3 sequences, about 15% of them seen once. Germline loops: CDR1 SNHLY, CDR2 FYNNEI. V shed 6 bases, J shed 2 bases, and the junction held 4 bases outside the gene matches. This CDR3 has 14 amino acids. This clonotype was found many times.

What was sequenced was blood. J is TRBJ2-7 and V is TRBV2; TRBD2 matches 10 bases. The clonotype was recovered from a woman between 40 and 55 years old with Graves' ophthalmopathy. CDR3 bases: TGTGCCAGCAGACTAGCGGGACACGCCTACGAGCAGTACTTC. Amino acid sequence: CASRLAGHAYEQYF.